The 24 T cell receptor beta chains below come from one sample, sequenced in a study of breast tumors, draining lymph nodes, adjacent tissues. Breast cancer patients provided tissue from their axillary draining lymph nodes. MiXCR, applied by TCRdb to the multiplex PCR reads, yields one record per CDR3 protein. The sample includes 180,000 or so distinct CDR3 sequences, 30% to 35% of them seen just once. The sample consisted of axillary lymph node tissue. The receptors shown here come from a female donor with breast cancer. Some clones in this sample may be carry-over from other donors' samples.

This clonotype was seen once. A clone one base away is much larger, so this may be a read error. The J gene is TRBJ2-7, the V gene TRBV6-5; TRBD1 matches at 9 bases. Germline V gene lookup returns CDR1 MNHEY and CDR2 SVGAGI. The CDR3 extends over 15 amino acids. The CDR3 nucleotides are TGTGCCAGCAGTTACTCGAGTACAGGGGGCTACGAGCAGCACTTC. This codes for CASSYSSTGGYEQHF.

On this clonotype itself: This CDR3 is missing its conserved last phenylalanine or tryptophan, likely due to a read error. The chain has TRBV7-9 and TRBJ2-5; 7 positions agree with TRBD2. V lost 5 bases to trimming and J lost 2 bases; unmatched junction nucleotides: 8. This CDR3 has 15 residues. Germline loops: CDR1 SEHNR, CDR2 FQNEAQ (reference sequence). CDR3 loop: CASSPGAGEQETQYL. CDR3 nucleotides: TGTGCCAGCAGCCCCGGGGCGGGGGAGCAAGAGACCCAGTACCTC.

As regards this clonotype: A junction boundary mismatches the germline segment, possibly from a read error. V and J are TRBV15 and TRBJ2-2, with D possibly being TRBD1 (6 bases). Germline V gene sequence: CDR1 LNHNV, CDR2 YYDKDF (reference sequence). The CDR3 sequence is 11 residues long. Here the CDR3 DNA reads TGTTCCACCAGGGGCACCGGGGAGCTGTTTTTT. It codes for CSTRGTGELFF. The full variable domain, its missing parts supplied by reference TRBV15 and TRBJ2-2, is DAMVIQNPRYQVTQFGKPVTLSCSQTLNHNVMYWYQQKSSQAPKLLFHYYDKDFNNEADTPDNFQSRRPNTSFCFLDIRSPGLGDTAMYLCSTRGTGELFFGEGSRLTVL.

This clonotype has a handful of counts. This sequence joins TRBV6-2 or TRBV6-3 and TRBJ2-1; TRBD1 matches at 10 bases. The CDR3 extends over 18 amino acids. The V and J ends lost 6 bases and 2 bases, in that order; junction bases with no gene match: 13. CDR1 and CDR2 (germline): MNHEY, SVGEGT. The CDR3 nucleotides read TGTGCCAGCAGACCTGACAGGGGGCGCGTTACCCCCTACAATGAGCAGTTCTTC. It codes for CASRPDRGRVTPYNEQFF.

This clonotype came up many times. V and J are TRBV14 and TRBJ2-7; D uncertain. Trimming took 1 base from V and 9 from J, leaving 13 bases between them. Germline values: CDR1 SGHDN, CDR2 FVKESK. This CDR3 comprises 13 residues. CDR3 coding DNA: TGTGCCAGCAGCCAAGGGGCTTTTATGAGGCAGTACTTC. Translated: CASSQGAFMRQYF.

J is TRBJ2-5 and V is TRBV24-1, with 9 bases that match TRBD1. From germline, CDR1 is KGHDR and CDR2 SFDVKD. The trim removed 3 bases at V and 4 bases at J, leaving 5 bases unmatched. CDR3 length: 15 residues. The CDR3 is CATSDTDRGPETQYF. CDR3 nucleotide sequence: TGTGCCACCAGTGATACGGACAGGGGCCCAGAGACCCAGTACTTC.

This clonotype has at least ten counts. The chain combines TRBV20-1 with TRBJ1-2; D not resolved. V was cut by 0 bases and J by 7 bases, with 6 bases left in between. CDR1 and CDR2 (germline): DFQATT, SNEGSKA (reference sequence). CDR3 length: 11 amino acids. CDR3 in amino acids: CSARDPAGYTF. For the CDR3, the DNA is TGCAGTGCTAGAGACCCGGCTGGCTACACCTTC.

This clonotype has ten or more counts. The chain employs TRBV4-3 and TRBJ1-3; D unclear. Trimming pared 1 base from V and 1 base from J, leaving 2 bases between. From germline, CDR1 is LGHNA and CDR2 YSLEER. The CDR3 spans 13 residues. The CDR3 loop is CASSQASGNTIYF. CDR3 DNA sequence: TGCGCCAGCAGCCAAGCGTCTGGAAACACCATATATTTT.

Only a few counts were recorded for this clonotype. The CDR3 here is CSARDLGQGKGAFF. CDR3 nucleotides: TGCAGTGCTAGAGATCTTGGACAGGGGAAGGGAGCTTTCTTT. The chain carries TRBV20-1 and TRBJ1-1, with 9 bases identical to TRBD1. The CDR3 runs to 14 residues. The germline V gene encodes CDR1 DFQATT and CDR2 SNEGSKA (reference sequence). V trimming: 0 bases; J trimming: 10 bases; junction bases outside the gene matches: 9.

J is TRBJ2-1 and V is TRBV20-1; the D gene is possibly TRBD2 (6 bases). Germline-derived CDR1 and CDR2 are DFQATT and SNEGSKA (reference sequence). The CDR3 totals 14 residues. V was cut by 5 bases and J by 7 bases, with 18 bases left in between. The CDR3 protein is CSAQGGGGRNEQFF. CDR3 DNA: TGCAGTGCTCAGGGAGGTGGGGGGAGGAATGAGCAGTTCTTC.

This clonotype showed up many times. The chain employs TRBV15 and TRBJ1-6; D is unclear. V was cut by 0 bases and J by 0 bases, with 9 bases left in between. The CDR3 spans 17 residues. In germline, CDR1 is LNHNV, CDR2 YYDKDF (reference sequence). DNA of the CDR3: TGTGCCACCAGCAGAGATTTTAGGAGCTCCTATAATTCACCCCTCCACTTT. The encoded protein is CATSRDFRSSYNSPLHF.

This clonotype has ten or more counts. The chain employs TRBV19 and TRBJ2-3, with D maybe TRBD2 (5 bases). The germline V gene has CDR1 LNHDA and CDR2 SQIVND (reference sequence). Trimming removed 7 bases from V and 3 bases from J, with 11 bases in between. This CDR3 has 13 residues. CDR3 nucleotides: TGTGCCAGTACAGGATCGGGGACAGATACGCAGTATTTT. Translated: CASTGSGTDTQYF.

The sample holds many counts of this clonotype. The chain carries TRBV7-3 and TRBJ2-5, with 9 bases fitting TRBD1. CDR1 and CDR2 (germline): SGHTA, FQGTGA. The V and J ends lost 5 bases and 5 bases, in that order; junction bases with no gene match: 3. The CDR3 sequence is 13 residues long. The CDR3 nucleotides are TGTGCCAGCAGCCGCGACAGGGGGGAGACCCAGTACTTC. It encodes CASSRDRGETQYF.

This clonotype was picked up many times. This sequence joins TRBV28 and TRBJ1-2; D gene ambiguous. In germline, CDR1 is MDHEN, CDR2 SYDVKM. Trimming took 2 bases from V and 8 from J, leaving 18 bases between them. The CDR3 consists of 15 residues. The CDR3 coding sequence is TGTGCCAGCAGTTTAGGAGGATCCCGCCCTTGGGGCTACACCTTC. This encodes CASSLGGSRPWGYTF.

The chain couples TRBV20-1 to TRBJ2-7; no clear D. The V gene lost 2 bases and the J gene lost 1 base, with 6 bases spanning the gap. This CDR3 is 12 amino acids long. The germline V gene has CDR1 DFQATT and CDR2 SNEGSKA (reference sequence). CDR3 sequence reads: CSARRQSYEQYF. CDR3 DNA: TGCAGTGCTAGAAGGCAGTCCTACGAGCAGTACTTC.

This clonotype was seen repeatedly, ten times or more. The rearrangement links TRBV9 to TRBJ2-1; D perhaps matches TRBD1 (5 bases). The V end lost 1 base, the J end lost 5 bases, and 13 bases lay between the germline ends. Germline lookup yields CDR1 SGDLS and CDR2 YYNGEE. This CDR3 is built from 15 residues. The CDR3: CASSVSGLSNNEQFF. The CDR3 bases are TGTGCCAGCAGCGTATCAGGGCTCAGCAACAATGAGCAGTTCTTC.

The chain combines TRBV20-1 with TRBJ2-1, with TRBD2 identical over 9 bases. V was clipped by 2 bases and J by 10 bases; unmatched bases: 15. The CDR3 has 16 amino acids. Germline lookup yields CDR1 DFQATT and CDR2 SNEGSKA (reference sequence). CDR3 loop: CSARPLAGARTGEQFF. The CDR3 DNA follows: TGCAGTGCTAGACCCTTAGCGGGAGCAAGGACCGGGGAGCAGTTCTTC.

This clonotype was seen many times. The rearrangement uses TRBV11-2 and TRBJ2-3, with TRBD2 matching over 9 bases. Trimming cost V 0 bases and J 3 bases; bases outside gene matches: 7. Germline V CDR1 and CDR2: SGHAT, FQNNGV. The CDR3 contains 17 residues. The CDR3 loop reads CASSLEGREGLTDTQYF. The CDR3 coding sequence is TGTGCCAGCAGCTTAGAAGGGCGGGAGGGATTAACAGATACGCAGTATTTT. Drawing the rest from reference TRBV11-2 and TRBJ2-3, the complete variable domain is EAGVAQSPRYKIIEKRQSVAFWCNPISGHATLYWYQQILGQGPKLLIQFQNNGVVDDSQLPKDRFSAERLKGVDSTLKIQPAKLEDSAVYLCASSLEGREGLTDTQYFGPGTRLTVL.

This chain links TRBV29-1 with TRBJ2-3; D is possibly TRBD2 (6 bases). From germline, CDR1 is SQVTM and CDR2 ANQGSEA. This CDR3 contains 12 residues. Trimming took 8 bases from V and 8 from J, leaving 17 bases between them. The CDR3 here is CSSEGQGGTQYF. DNA for the CDR3: TGCAGCAGTGAAGGGCAGGGAGGTACGCAGTATTTT.

Comment on this clonotype: At one end, the junction sequence differs from germline, possibly due to a read error. This chain joins TRBV6-5 and TRBJ2-4; D call uncertain. The length of the CDR3 is 15 residues. Looked up from germline, CDR1 is MNHEY and CDR2 is SVGAGI. CDR3 in amino acids: CASSHSSGLGNIQYF. The CDR3 coding sequence is TGTGCCAGCAGTCACTCGTCCGGGTTGGGAAACATTCAGTACTTC.

This clonotype was recorded many times. J is TRBJ2-7 and V is TRBV20-1; maybe TRBD2 (6 bases). Trimming stripped 3 bases from V and 6 bases from J, with 18 bases between. CDR1 is DFQATT and CDR2 is SNEGSKA in the germline V gene (reference sequence). The CDR3 extends over 14 amino acids. The CDR3 DNA reads TGCAGTGCTAGGAGCCCAGCGGACTACTCCGAGCAGTACTTC. It codes for CSARSPADYSEQYF.

This clonotype was seen at least ten times. The V gene is TRBV7-9, the J gene TRBJ2-7, with a possible D match to TRBD2 (6 bases). The germline V gene has CDR1 SEHNR and CDR2 FQNEAQ (reference sequence). The CDR3 has 14 amino acids. The V and J ends lost 5 bases and 2 bases respectively, with 13 bases between them. CDR3 in amino acids: CASSGAGPPYEQYF. The CDR3, as DNA: TGTGCCAGCAGCGGCGCGGGACCACCCTACGAGCAGTACTTC.

The chain recombines TRBV12-3 or TRBV12-4 with TRBJ2-3; 10 bases are shared with TRBD2. The V gene end was trimmed by 6 bases and the J gene end by 1 base; junction bases not matched to a gene: 4. CDR3 length: 15 residues. The CDR3: CASRVTSGGTDTQYF. As DNA, the CDR3 is TGTGCCAGCAGAGTAACTAGCGGGGGCACAGATACGCAGTATTTT.

The rearrangement joins TRBV11-2 to TRBJ1-1; D ambiguous. CDR1 and CDR2 from the germline V gene are SGHAT and FQNNGV. There are 15 residues in the CDR3. Trimming shortened V by 1 base and J by 1 base, and 10 bases separated the two germline ends. The CDR3 reads CASSLVELENTEAFF. DNA of the CDR3: TGTGCCAGCAGCTTAGTAGAGCTGGAGAACACTGAAGCTTTCTTT.